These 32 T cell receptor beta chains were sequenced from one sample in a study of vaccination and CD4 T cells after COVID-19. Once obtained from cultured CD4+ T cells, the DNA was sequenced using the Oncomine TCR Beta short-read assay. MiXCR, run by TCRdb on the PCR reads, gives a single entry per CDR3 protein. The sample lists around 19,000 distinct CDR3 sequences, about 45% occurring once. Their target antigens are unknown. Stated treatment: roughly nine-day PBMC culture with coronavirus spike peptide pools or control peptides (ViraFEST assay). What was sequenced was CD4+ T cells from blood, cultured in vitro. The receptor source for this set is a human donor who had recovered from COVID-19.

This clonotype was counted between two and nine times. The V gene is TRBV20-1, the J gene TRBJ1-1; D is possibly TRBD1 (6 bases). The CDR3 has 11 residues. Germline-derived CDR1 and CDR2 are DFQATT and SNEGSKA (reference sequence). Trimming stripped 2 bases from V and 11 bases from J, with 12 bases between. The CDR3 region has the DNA TGCAGTGCTAGATCACAGGGCATGGCTTTCTTT. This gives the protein CSARSQGMAFF.

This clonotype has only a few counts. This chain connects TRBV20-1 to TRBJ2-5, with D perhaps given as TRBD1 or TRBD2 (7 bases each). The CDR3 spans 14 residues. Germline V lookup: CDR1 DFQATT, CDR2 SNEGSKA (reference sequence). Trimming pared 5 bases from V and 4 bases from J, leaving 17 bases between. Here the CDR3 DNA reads TGCAGTGCTCGACCGTCCAGGGGGGGAGAGACCCAGTACTTC. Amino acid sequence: CSARPSRGGETQYF.

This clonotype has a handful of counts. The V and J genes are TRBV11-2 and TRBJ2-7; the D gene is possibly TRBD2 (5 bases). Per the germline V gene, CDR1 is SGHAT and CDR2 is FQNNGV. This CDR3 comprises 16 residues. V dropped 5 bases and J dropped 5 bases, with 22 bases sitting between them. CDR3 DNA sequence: TGTGCCAGCAGCCATCTCCGGGAAAGAGGACGTAACGAGCAGTACTTC. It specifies CASSHLRERGRNEQYF.

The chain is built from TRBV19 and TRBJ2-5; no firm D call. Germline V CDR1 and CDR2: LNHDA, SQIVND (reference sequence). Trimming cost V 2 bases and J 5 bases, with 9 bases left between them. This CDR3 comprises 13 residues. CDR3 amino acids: CASSISFWETQYF. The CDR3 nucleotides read TGTGCCAGTAGTATAAGTTTCTGGGAGACCCAGTACTTC.

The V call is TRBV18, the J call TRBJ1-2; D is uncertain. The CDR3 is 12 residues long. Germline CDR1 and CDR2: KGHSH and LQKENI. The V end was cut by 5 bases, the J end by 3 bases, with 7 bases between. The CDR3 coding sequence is TGTGCCAGCTCAGCGACGGACTATGGCTACACCTTC. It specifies CASSATDYGYTF. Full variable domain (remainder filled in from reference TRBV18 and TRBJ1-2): NAGVMQNPRHLVRRRGQEARLRCSPMKGHSHVYWYRQLPEEGLKFMVYLQKENIIDESGMPKERFSAEFPKEGPSILRIQQVVRGDSAAYFCASSATDYGYTFGSGTRLTVV.

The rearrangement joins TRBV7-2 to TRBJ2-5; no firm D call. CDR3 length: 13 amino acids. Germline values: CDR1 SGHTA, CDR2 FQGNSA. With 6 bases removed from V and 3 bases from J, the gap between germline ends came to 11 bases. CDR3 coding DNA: TGTGCCAGCAGGAGAAGGGTAGAAGAGACCCAGTACTTC. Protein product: CASRRRVEETQYF.

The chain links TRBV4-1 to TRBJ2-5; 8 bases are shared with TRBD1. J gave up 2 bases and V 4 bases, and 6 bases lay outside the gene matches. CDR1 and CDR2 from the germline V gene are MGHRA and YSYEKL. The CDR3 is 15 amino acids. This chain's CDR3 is CASSRTWTGQETQYF. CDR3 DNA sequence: TGCGCCAGCAGCCGAACCTGGACAGGGCAAGAGACCCAGTACTTC.

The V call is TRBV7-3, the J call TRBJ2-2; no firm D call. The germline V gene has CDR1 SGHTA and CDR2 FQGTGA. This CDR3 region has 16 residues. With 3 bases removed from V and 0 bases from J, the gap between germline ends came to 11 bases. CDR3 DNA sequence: TGTGCCAGCAGCTTTTATAGGAGCGCGAACACCGGGGAGCTGTTTTTT. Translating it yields CASSFYRSANTGELFF.

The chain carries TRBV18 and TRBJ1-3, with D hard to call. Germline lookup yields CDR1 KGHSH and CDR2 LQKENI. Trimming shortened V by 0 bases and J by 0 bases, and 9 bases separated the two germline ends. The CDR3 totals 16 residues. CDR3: CASSPPFRISGNTIYF. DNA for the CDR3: TGTGCCAGCTCACCACCATTTAGGATCTCTGGAAACACCATATATTTT.

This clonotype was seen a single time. CDR3 coding DNA: TGTGCCAGCAGTACGACCACTCCGGGACAGGCGGGTTGGAATGAGCAGTTCTTC. Its protein is CASSTTTPGQAGWNEQFF. This chain uses TRBV28 with TRBJ2-1; 8 bases line up with TRBD1. J lost 7 bases, V lost 5 bases, and 19 bases had no gene match. The CDR3 covers 18 residues. From germline, CDR1 is MDHEN and CDR2 SYDVKM.

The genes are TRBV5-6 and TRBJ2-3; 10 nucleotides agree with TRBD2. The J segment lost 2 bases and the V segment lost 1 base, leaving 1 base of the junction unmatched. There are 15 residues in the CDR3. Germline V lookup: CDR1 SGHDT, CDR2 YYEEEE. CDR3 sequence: CASSLLAGDTDTQYF. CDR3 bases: TGTGCCAGCAGCTTGCTAGCGGGGGACACAGATACGCAGTATTTT.

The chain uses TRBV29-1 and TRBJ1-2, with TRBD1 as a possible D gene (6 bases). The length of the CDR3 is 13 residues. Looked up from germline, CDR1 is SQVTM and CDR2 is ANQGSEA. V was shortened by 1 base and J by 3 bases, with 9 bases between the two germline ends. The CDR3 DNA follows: TGCAGCGTTGAAGTGGGGGCCGACTATGGCTACACCTTC. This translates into CSVEVGADYGYTF.

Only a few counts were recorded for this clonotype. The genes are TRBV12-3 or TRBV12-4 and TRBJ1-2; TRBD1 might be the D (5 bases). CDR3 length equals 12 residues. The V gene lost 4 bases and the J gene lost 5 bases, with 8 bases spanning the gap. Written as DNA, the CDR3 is TGTGCCAGCAGTTACCAGGGATATGGCTACACCTTC. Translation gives CASSYQGYGYTF.

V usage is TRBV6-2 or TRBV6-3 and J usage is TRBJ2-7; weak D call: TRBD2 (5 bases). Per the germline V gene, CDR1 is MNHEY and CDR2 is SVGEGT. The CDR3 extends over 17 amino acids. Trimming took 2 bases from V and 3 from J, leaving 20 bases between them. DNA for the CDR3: TGTGCCAGCAGTTACCCGCGTCGGAGGCCTTTAGGCTACGAGCAGTACTTC. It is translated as CASSYPRRRPLGYEQYF.

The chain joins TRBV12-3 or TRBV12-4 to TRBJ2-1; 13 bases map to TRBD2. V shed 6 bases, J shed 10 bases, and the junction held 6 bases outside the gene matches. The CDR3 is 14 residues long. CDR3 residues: CASRLAGGPREQFF. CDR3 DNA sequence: TGTGCCAGCAGACTAGCGGGGGGGCCCCGGGAGCAGTTCTTC.

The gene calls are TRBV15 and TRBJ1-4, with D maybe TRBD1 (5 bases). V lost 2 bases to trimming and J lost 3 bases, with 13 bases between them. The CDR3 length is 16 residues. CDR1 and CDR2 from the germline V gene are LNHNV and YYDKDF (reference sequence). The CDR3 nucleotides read TGTGCCACCAGCAGATCCAAGGGGATGTCTAATGAAAAACTGTTTTTT. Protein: CATSRSKGMSNEKLFF. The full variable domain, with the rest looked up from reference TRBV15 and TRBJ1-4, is DAMVIQNPRYQVTQFGKPVTLSCSQTLNHNVMYWYQQKSSQAPKLLFHYYDKDFNNEADTPDNFQSRRPNTSFCFLDIRSPGLGDTAMYLCATSRSKGMSNEKLFFGSGTQLSVL.

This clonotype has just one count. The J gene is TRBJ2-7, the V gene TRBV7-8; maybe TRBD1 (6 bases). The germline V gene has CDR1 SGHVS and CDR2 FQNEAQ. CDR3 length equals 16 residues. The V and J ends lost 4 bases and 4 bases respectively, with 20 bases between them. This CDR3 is CASSWPQGSPSYEQYF. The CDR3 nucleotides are TGTGCCAGCAGCTGGCCCCAGGGGAGTCCCTCTTACGAGCAGTACTTC.

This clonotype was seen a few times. The CDR3 here is CASSYLQGNYGYTF. CDR3 sequence (DNA): TGTGCCAGCAGTTACCTACAGGGGAACTATGGCTACACCTTC. The rearrangement joins TRBV6-5 to TRBJ1-2; 7 nucleotides match TRBD1. Germline V gives CDR1 MNHEY, CDR2 SVGAGI. The CDR3 length is 14 residues. J gave up 2 bases and V 2 bases, and 2 bases lay outside the gene matches.

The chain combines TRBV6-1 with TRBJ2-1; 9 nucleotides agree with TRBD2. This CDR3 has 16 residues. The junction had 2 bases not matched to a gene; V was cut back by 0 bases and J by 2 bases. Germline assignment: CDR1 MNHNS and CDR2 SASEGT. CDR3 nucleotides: TGTGCCAGCAGTGAAGCTAGCGGGGGCGCCTACAATGAGCAGTTCTTC. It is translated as CASSEASGGAYNEQFF.

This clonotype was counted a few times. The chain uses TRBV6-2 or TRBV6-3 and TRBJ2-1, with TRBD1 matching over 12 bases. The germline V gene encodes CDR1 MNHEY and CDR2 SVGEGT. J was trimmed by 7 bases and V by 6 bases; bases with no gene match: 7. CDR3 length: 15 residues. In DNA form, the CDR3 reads TGTGCCAGCAGGAGTGGGGACAGGGGGCTAAATGAGCAGTTCTTC. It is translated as CASRSGDRGLNEQFF.

CDR3 loop: CASSLFVADTQYF. In DNA form, the CDR3 reads TGTGCCAGCAGCTTATTCGTTGCAGATACGCAGTATTTT. The chain joins TRBV11-3 to TRBJ2-3; no clear D. The CDR3 is 13 residues long. Deletions cut 2 bases from V and 4 bases from J, with 7 bases between. Germline loops: CDR1 SGHNT, CDR2 YENEEA. The full variable domain, completed using reference TRBV11-3 and TRBJ2-3, is EAGVVQSPRYKIIEKKQPVAFWCNPISGHNTLYWYLQNLGQGPELLIRYENEEAVDDSQLPKDRFSAERLKGVDSTLKIQPAELGDSAVYLCASSLFVADTQYFGPGTRLTVL.

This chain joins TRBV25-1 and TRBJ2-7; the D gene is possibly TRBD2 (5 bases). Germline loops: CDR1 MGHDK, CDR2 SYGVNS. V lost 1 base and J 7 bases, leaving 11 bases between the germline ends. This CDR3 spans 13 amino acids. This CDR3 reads CASSEFGESEQYF. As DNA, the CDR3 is TGTGCCAGCAGTGAATTTGGGGAGTCTGAGCAGTACTTC.

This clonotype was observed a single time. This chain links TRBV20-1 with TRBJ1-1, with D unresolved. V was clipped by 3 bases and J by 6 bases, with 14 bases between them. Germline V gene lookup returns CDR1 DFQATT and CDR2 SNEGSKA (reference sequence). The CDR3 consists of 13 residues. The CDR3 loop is CSASLEDRAEAFF. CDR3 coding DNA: TGCAGTGCTAGCCTAGAGGATCGGGCTGAAGCTTTCTTT.

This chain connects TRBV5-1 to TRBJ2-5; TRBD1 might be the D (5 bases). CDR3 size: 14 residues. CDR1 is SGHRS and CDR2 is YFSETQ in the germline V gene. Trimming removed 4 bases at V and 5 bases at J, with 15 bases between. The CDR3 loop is CASSPGAGRETQYF. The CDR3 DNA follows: TGCGCCAGCAGCCCTGGGGCCGGTCGGGAGACCCAGTACTTC. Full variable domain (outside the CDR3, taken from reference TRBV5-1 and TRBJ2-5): KAGVTQTPRYLIKTRGQQVTLSCSPISGHRSVSWYQQTPGQGLQFLFEYFSETQRNKGNFPGRFSGRQFSNSRSEMNVSTLELGDSALYLCASSPGAGRETQYFGPGTRLLVL.

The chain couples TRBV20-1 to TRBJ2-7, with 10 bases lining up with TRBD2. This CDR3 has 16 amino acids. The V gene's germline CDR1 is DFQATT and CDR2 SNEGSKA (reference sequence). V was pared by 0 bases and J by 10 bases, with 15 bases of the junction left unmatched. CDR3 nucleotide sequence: TGCAGTGCTAGAGATCGCTTAACTAGCGGGGCGGGCCCACAGTACTTC. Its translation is CSARDRLTSGAGPQYF.

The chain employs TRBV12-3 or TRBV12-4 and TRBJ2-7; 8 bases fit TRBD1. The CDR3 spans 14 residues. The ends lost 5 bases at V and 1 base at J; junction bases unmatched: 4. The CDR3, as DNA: TGTGCCAGCAGTAGGGGGACAGGATCCTACGAGCAGTACTTC. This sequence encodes CASSRGTGSYEQYF.

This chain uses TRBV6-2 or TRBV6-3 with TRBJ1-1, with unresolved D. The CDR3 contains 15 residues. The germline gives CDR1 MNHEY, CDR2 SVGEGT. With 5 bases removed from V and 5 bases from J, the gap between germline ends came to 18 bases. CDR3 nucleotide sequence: TGTGCCAGCAGTCCCGTGGGGAGGGATTCGACTGAAGCTTTCTTT. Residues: CASSPVGRDSTEAFF.

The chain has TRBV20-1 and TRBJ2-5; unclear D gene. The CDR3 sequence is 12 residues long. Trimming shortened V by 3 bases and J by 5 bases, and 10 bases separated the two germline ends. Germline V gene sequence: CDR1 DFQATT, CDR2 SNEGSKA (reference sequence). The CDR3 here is CSASGYWETQYF. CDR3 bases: TGCAGTGCTAGTGGCTATTGGGAGACCCAGTACTTC.

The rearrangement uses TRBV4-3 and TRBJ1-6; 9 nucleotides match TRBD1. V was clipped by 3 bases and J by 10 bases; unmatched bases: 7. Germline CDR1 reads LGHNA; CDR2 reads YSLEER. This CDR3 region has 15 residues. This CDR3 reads CASSQGGQGISPLHF. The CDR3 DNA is TGCGCCAGCAGCCAGGGAGGACAGGGGATATCACCCCTCCACTTT.

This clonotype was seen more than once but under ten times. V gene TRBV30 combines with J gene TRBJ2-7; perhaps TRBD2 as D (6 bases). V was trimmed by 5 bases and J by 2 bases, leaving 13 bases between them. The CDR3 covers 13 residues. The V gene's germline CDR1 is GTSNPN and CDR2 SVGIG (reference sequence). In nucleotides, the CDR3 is TGTGCCTGGGGGGCGGGAAATACCTACGAGCAGTACTTC. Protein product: CAWGAGNTYEQYF.

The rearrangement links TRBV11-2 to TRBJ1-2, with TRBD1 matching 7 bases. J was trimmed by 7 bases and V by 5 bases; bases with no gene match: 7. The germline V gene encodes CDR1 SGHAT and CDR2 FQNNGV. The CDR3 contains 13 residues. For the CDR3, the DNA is TGTGCCAGCAGCGCATTCACAGGGGTTGGCTACACCTTC. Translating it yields CASSAFTGVGYTF.

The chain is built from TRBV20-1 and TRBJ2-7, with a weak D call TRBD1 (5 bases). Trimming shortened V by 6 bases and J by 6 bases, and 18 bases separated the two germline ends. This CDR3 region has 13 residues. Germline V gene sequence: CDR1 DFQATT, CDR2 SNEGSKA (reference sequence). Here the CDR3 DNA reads TGCAGTGCAAGCAGGGTAATCAGCACCGAGCAGTACTTC. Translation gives CSASRVISTEQYF.